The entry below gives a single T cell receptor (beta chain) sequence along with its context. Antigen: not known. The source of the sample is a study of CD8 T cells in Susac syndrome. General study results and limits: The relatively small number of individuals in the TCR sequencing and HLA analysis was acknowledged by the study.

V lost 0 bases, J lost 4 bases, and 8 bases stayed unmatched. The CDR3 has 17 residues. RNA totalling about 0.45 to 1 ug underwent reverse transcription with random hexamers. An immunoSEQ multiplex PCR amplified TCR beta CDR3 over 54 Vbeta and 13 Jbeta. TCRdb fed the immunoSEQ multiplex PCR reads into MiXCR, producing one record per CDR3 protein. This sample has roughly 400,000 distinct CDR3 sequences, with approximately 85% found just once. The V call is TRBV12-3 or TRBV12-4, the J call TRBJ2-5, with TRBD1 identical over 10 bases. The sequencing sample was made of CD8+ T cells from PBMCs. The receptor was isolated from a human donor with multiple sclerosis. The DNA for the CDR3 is TGTGCCAGCAGTTTAGCCGACAGGGGGCGAGGAGGAGAGACCCAGTACTTC. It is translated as CASSLADRGRGGETQYF.